Each of the 11 T cell receptor beta chains below was sequenced from the same sample in a study of CD8 T cells in Susac syndrome. After extraction with the RNeasy kit, about 0.45 to 1 ug of the RNA was reverse transcribed using random hexamers. TCRdb independently ran MiXCR on the immunoSEQ multiplex PCR reads; one entry per CDR3 protein. Here the sample spans fewer than 60,000 distinct CDR3 sequences, approximately 95% being singletons. The sequencing sample was made of CD8+ T cells from PBMCs. These receptors were obtained from a human donor with Susac syndrome.

V usage is TRBV15 and J usage is TRBJ2-2; 10 bases are a match to TRBD2. The germline CDR1 and CDR2 sequences are LNHNV and YYDKDF (reference sequence). CDR3 size: 15 residues. Trimming took 0 bases from V and 7 from J; bases not matched to a gene: 2. The CDR3 loop reads CATSRDSGGSGELFF. The CDR3 region has the DNA TGTGCCACCAGCAGAGATAGCGGGGGGAGCGGGGAGCTGTTTTTT.

This sequence joins TRBV9 and TRBJ2-7; TRBD1 agrees at 7 bases. The length of the CDR3 is 16 residues. Germline V lookup: CDR1 SGDLS, CDR2 YYNGEE. J lost 3 bases, V lost 3 bases, and 12 bases had no gene match. CDR3 nucleotides: TGTGCCAGCAGCGAGGGGGCCGACAGGGCCCTCTACGAGCAGTACTTC. Amino acids: CASSEGADRALYEQYF.

The J gene is TRBJ1-2, the V gene TRBV9, with 8 bases that match TRBD1. CDR3 length: 12 residues. The germline V gene encodes CDR1 SGDLS and CDR2 YYNGEE. V shed 7 bases and J 8 bases; nucleotides not matched to a gene: 7. The DNA of the CDR3 is TGTGCCAGCGCGGACAGGGTCTCGGGCTACACCTTC. Amino acids: CASADRVSGYTF.

CDR3 in DNA: TGTGCCAGCAGTACGGTCCTAAATTCACCCCTCCACTTT. This sequence encodes CASSTVLNSPLHF. The chain uses TRBV28 and TRBJ1-6; D not resolved. The CDR3 is 13 residues long. V was trimmed by 5 bases and J by 7 bases, leaving 9 bases between them. Per germline, CDR1 MDHEN and CDR2 SYDVKM.

The J gene is TRBJ2-3, the V gene TRBV4-3; D may match TRBD1 or TRBD2 (5 bases each). Germline loops: CDR1 LGHNA, CDR2 YSLEER. V lost 3 bases to trimming and J lost 4 bases, with 8 bases between them. This CDR3 has 13 amino acids. The CDR3 DNA reads TGCGCCAGCAGCCATTTGGGGGCAGATACGCAGTATTTT. This encodes CASSHLGADTQYF.

The chain carries TRBV9 and TRBJ2-1; D is uncertain. Germline CDR1 reads SGDLS; CDR2 reads YYNGEE. The CDR3 totals 16 residues. The V and J ends lost 0 bases and 2 bases respectively, with 12 bases between them. The CDR3 DNA reads as TGTGCCAGCAGCGTAGCGATAGGGAAGGCCTACAATGAGCAGTTCTTC. Amino acid sequence: CASSVAIGKAYNEQFF.

This rearrangement joins TRBV12-5 to TRBJ2-1; 11 nucleotides match TRBD2. V lost 7 bases to trimming and J lost 9 bases; unmatched junction nucleotides: 8. Looked up from germline, CDR1 is LGHNT and CDR2 is FRNRAP. The CDR3 has 14 residues. The CDR3 DNA reads as TGTGCTAGTGTACCCGGGACTAGCGGATTTGAGCAGTTCTTC. Its protein is CASVPGTSGFEQFF. Full variable domain (rest looked up from reference TRBV12-5 and TRBJ2-1): DARVTQTPRHKVTEMGQEVTMRCQPILGHNTVFWYRQTMMQGLELLAYFRNRAPLDDSGMPKDRFSAEMPDATLATLKIQPSEPRDSAVYFCASVPGTSGFEQFFGPGTRLTVL.

The V call is TRBV28, the J call TRBJ2-7, with a tentative D call TRBD2 (7 bases). The CDR3 contains 16 residues. Trimming took 4 bases from V and 0 from J, leaving 16 bases between them. Germline V lookup: CDR1 MDHEN, CDR2 SYDVKM. The CDR3, as DNA: TGTGCCAGCAGTTGGTCGGGGGGCTCCAGCTCCTACGAGCAGTACTTC. Protein: CASSWSGGSSSYEQYF.

The rearrangement links TRBV29-1 to TRBJ2-1; D perhaps matches TRBD2 (7 bases). CDR3 size: 13 residues. Per the germline V gene, CDR1 is SQVTM and CDR2 is ANQGSEA. The V end was cut by 1 base, the J end by 7 bases, with 11 bases between. CDR3 in amino acids: CSVEGGGRNEQFF. CDR3 sequence (DNA): TGCAGCGTTGAAGGGGGGGGCAGGAATGAGCAGTTCTTC.

This clonotype is a singleton in its sample. V usage is TRBV20-1 and J usage is TRBJ1-2; D gene unclear. V lost 3 bases and J lost 2, with 19 bases in between. This CDR3 has 16 amino acids. Germline values: CDR1 DFQATT, CDR2 SNEGSKA (reference sequence). CDR3 coding DNA: TGCAGTGCTAGTGCGGGAACCCCCCAAAAGAACTATGGCTACACCTTC. Its translation is CSASAGTPQKNYGYTF.

The chain links TRBV19 to TRBJ2-7; the match to TRBD1 covers 7 bases. Germline trimming cut 8 bases from V and 0 bases from J; bases unmatched to any gene: 4. Germline V CDR1 and CDR2: LNHDA, SQIVND (reference sequence). The CDR3 length is 13 residues. DNA of the CDR3: TGTGCCAGTGGCGGACAGGCCTCCTACGAGCAGTACTTC. Protein: CASGGQASYEQYF.